The source of this T cell receptor beta chain is a study of blood T cell repertoires in COVID-19. Data came from immunoSEQ multiplex PCR; TCRdb stores just in-frame clones and leaves some out. The table records 310,000 or so clones, 87% of them present only once. The CDR3 runs to 15 residues. Trimming stripped 4 bases from V and 7 bases from J, with 16 bases between. Germline lookup yields CDR1 LGHNA and CDR2 YNFKEQ. This receptor was obtained from a woman aged 18-35 years who had recovered from COVID-19. This chain joins TRBV4-2 and TRBJ1-4; D unclear. The material sequenced was PBMCs or T cells enriched from blood (not recorded which). The DNA of the CDR3 is TGTGCCAGCAGCCCCCTGGTCGGTCCCCCTGAAAAACTGTTTTTT. This translates into CASSPLVGPPEKLFF.